Following are 18 T cell receptor beta chains from one sample sequenced in a study of beta chain features in type 1 diabetes. The isolated RNA, all of it, was reverse transcribed, so expressed TCRB transcripts were what got sequenced. Data came from immunoSEQ multiplex PCR; TCRdb stores just in-frame clones and leaves some out. The table includes approximately 300,000 clones, 11% detected once. Specimen: naive CD4+ T cells from blood. These receptors were collected from a woman aged 25 to 39 in good health.

This clone has only a few counts. The gene calls are TRBV7-2 and TRBJ1-2, with TRBD1 matching 7 bases. The trim removed 0 bases at V and 7 bases at J, leaving 8 bases unmatched. This CDR3 has 15 amino acids. The germline gives CDR1 SGHTA, CDR2 FQGNSA. CDR3 loop: CASSLARGGAGGYTF. CDR3 DNA sequence: TGTGCCAGCAGCTTAGCGAGAGGGGGCGCGGGTGGCTACACCTTC.

The chain is built from TRBV30 and TRBJ1-5; 8 positions agree with TRBD1. Trimming took 5 bases from V and 1 from J; bases not matched to a gene: 4. The CDR3 sequence is 14 residues long. Germline CDR1 GTSNPN, CDR2 SVGIG (reference sequence). Written as DNA, the CDR3 is TGTGCCTGGGACAGGGGAGGAAGCAATCAGCCCCAGCATTTT. Its translation: CAWDRGGSNQPQHF.

The genes are TRBV28 and TRBJ2-1; 9 positions agree with TRBD1. Germline V gives CDR1 MDHEN, CDR2 SYDVKM. The CDR3 has 12 amino acids. With 2 bases clipped from V and 15 bases from J, the junction kept 5 bases outside the gene matches. The CDR3 DNA reads as TGTGCCAGCAGTTTACAGGGACAGGGTCTGTTCTTC. This encodes CASSLQGQGLFF.

The chain joins TRBV7-3 to TRBJ2-3; D is unresolved. The germline V and J ends were trimmed by 3 bases and 4 bases, with 11 bases remaining between them. The CDR3 is 14 amino acids. The V gene's germline CDR1 is SGHTA and CDR2 FQGTGA. In DNA, the CDR3 is TGTGCCAGCAGCTTCCGCCTAATTGCAGATACGCAGTATTTT. This translates into CASSFRLIADTQYF.

This clone was observed a handful of times. The chain employs TRBV4-3 and TRBJ2-7, with 12 bases identical to TRBD1. The trim removed 0 bases at V and 6 bases at J, leaving 6 bases unmatched. The CDR3 is 16 residues long. CDR1 and CDR2 (germline): LGHNA, YSLEER. CDR3 coding DNA: TGCGCCAGCAGCCAAGATGGGGGACAGGGGGCTTTCGAGCAGTACTTC. Encoded protein: CASSQDGGQGAFEQYF.

This clone was seen more than once but under ten times. This chain links TRBV6-6 with TRBJ1-1; TRBD1 agrees at 8 bases. The CDR3 sequence is 11 residues long. Looked up from germline, CDR1 is MNHNY and CDR2 is SVGAGI (reference sequence). V dropped 7 bases and J dropped 11; count of bases not matched to a gene: 6. Here the CDR3 reads CASTTGGEAFF. The CDR3 bases are TGTGCCAGCACCACAGGGGGGGAGGCTTTCTTT.

The chain links TRBV27 to TRBJ2-7, with 8 nucleotides matching TRBD1. V dropped 7 bases and J dropped 3; count of bases not matched to a gene: 5. Germline CDR1 is MNHEY and CDR2 is SMNVEV (reference sequence). CDR3 length: 13 amino acids. The CDR3 coding sequence is TGTGCCAGCACCGGACAGGGCAGCTACGAGCAGTACTTC. Translation gives CASTGQGSYEQYF.

This clone was seen more than once but under ten times. The V and J genes are TRBV7-3 and TRBJ2-3, with TRBD1 matching over 11 bases. J was trimmed by 3 bases and V by 2 bases; bases with no gene match: 10. The CDR3 length is 18 residues. CDR1 SGHTA and CDR2 FQGTGA come from the germline V gene. CDR3 loop: CASSLGTGGGWSTDTQYF. DNA for the CDR3: TGTGCCAGCAGCTTAGGGACAGGGGGTGGATGGTCTACAGATACGCAGTATTTT.

Comment on this clone: Other nucleotide sequences in the sample specify the same CDR3. V gene TRBV7-2 combines with J gene TRBJ2-3, with unresolved D. CDR3 length: 14 amino acids. Trimming stripped 2 bases from V and 2 bases from J, with 8 bases between. From germline, CDR1 is SGHTA and CDR2 FQGNSA. The CDR3 spells CASSLRVSTDTQYF. The CDR3, as DNA: TGTGCCAGCAGCTTACGGGTTTCCACAGATACGCAGTATTTT.

The V gene is TRBV25-1, the J gene TRBJ2-6, with a tentative D call TRBD1 (5 bases). CDR3 size: 16 residues. Germline V lookup: CDR1 MGHDK, CDR2 SYGVNS. Trimming cost V 5 bases and J 2 bases, with 13 bases left between them. In nucleotides, the CDR3 is TGTGCCAGCAGTAAAAAGCAGGGAACTGGGGCCAACGTCCTGACTTTC. Translated: CASSKKQGTGANVLTF. Drawing the rest from reference TRBV25-1 and TRBJ2-6, the complete variable domain is EADIYQTPRYLVIGTGKKITLECSQTMGHDKMYWYQQDPGMELHLIHYSYGVNSTEKGDLSSESTVSRIRTEHFPLTLESARPSHTSQYLCASSKKQGTGANVLTFGAGSRLTVL.

This clone was observed a handful of times. The rearrangement joins TRBV7-2 to TRBJ2-5, with D hard to call. The germline V gene encodes CDR1 SGHTA and CDR2 FQGNSA. V dropped 1 base and J dropped 4 bases, with 4 bases sitting between them. This CDR3 has 12 residues. CDR3 residues: CASSLDRETQYF. The CDR3 bases are TGTGCCAGCAGCTTAGACAGAGAGACCCAGTACTTC. Based on the CDR3 plus reference TRBV7-2 and TRBJ2-5, the full variable domain is GAGVSQSPSNKVTEKGKDVELRCDPISGHTALYWYRQSLGQGLEFLIYFQGNSAPDKSGLPSDRFSAERTGGSVSTLTIQRTQQEDSAVYLCASSLDRETQYFGPGTRLLVL.

This clone is a singleton in its sample. The rearrangement links TRBV7-9 to TRBJ1-2, with D tentatively TRBD1 (5 bases). The V gene lost 1 base and the J gene lost 2 bases, with 11 bases spanning the gap. The CDR3 runs to 15 residues. The germline gives CDR1 SEHNR, CDR2 FQNEAQ (reference sequence). CDR3 sequence reads: CASSLVKGPNYGYTF. CDR3 bases: TGTGCCAGCAGCTTAGTTAAGGGGCCGAACTATGGCTACACCTTC.

The chain is built from TRBV7-9 and TRBJ2-7; the match to TRBD2 covers 10 bases. Trimming removed 1 base from V and 3 bases from J; junction bases left unmatched: 9. This CDR3 is built from 17 residues. CDR1 is SEHNR, CDR2 FQNEAQ, per germline (reference sequence). CDR3 nucleotides: TGTGCCAGCAGCTTAGTTCACCAGCGGGAGGGCAACTACGAGCAGTACTTC. It yields the protein CASSLVHQREGNYEQYF.

This clone was observed a few times. The V and J genes are TRBV5-1 and TRBJ2-7; a possible D gene is TRBD1 (6 bases). V was cut by 7 bases and J by 1 base, with 12 bases left in between. The germline gives CDR1 SGHRS, CDR2 YFSETQ. The CDR3 covers 13 residues. DNA of the CDR3: TGCGCCAGCTCACAGGGCGGGTCCTACGAGCAGTACTTC. Encoded protein: CASSQGGSYEQYF. The entire variable domain, with the rest obtained from reference TRBV5-1 and TRBJ2-7, is as follows: KAGVTQTPRYLIKTRGQQVTLSCSPISGHRSVSWYQQTPGQGLQFLFEYFSETQRNKGNFPGRFSGRQFSNSRSEMNVSTLELGDSALYLCASSQGGSYEQYFGPGTRLTVT.

The V call is TRBV7-2, the J call TRBJ1-1; the D gene is possibly TRBD1 (6 bases). Trimming shortened V by 1 base and J by 4 bases, and 13 bases separated the two germline ends. Germline values: CDR1 SGHTA, CDR2 FQGNSA. The CDR3 totals 15 residues. CDR3 DNA sequence: TGTGCCAGCAGCTTAGACGGGGGGGCGGCCACTGAAGCTTTCTTT. The encoded protein is CASSLDGGAATEAFF.

This sequence joins TRBV28 and TRBJ2-7, with 8 bases aligning to TRBD2. Germline lookup yields CDR1 MDHEN and CDR2 SYDVKM. V gave up 6 bases and J gave up 8 bases; unmatched junction bases: 18. There are 16 residues in the CDR3. CDR3 nucleotide sequence: TGTGCCAGCAGCACCCCGACAATGAGCGGGGGCGCGAAGCAGTACTTC. Amino acid sequence: CASSTPTMSGGAKQYF.

CDR3 residues: CASSTPAGGREQYF. The DNA for the CDR3 is TGTGCCAGCAGTACCCCAGCGGGAGGAAGGGAGCAGTACTTC. This rearrangement joins TRBV28 to TRBJ2-7; 9 nucleotides line up with TRBD2. Germline lookup yields CDR1 MDHEN and CDR2 SYDVKM. V lost 5 bases, J lost 7 bases, and 9 bases stayed unmatched. CDR3 length equals 14 residues.

This sequence joins TRBV5-1 and TRBJ2-3; TRBD2 agrees at 10 bases. V trimming: 6 bases; J trimming: 0 bases; junction bases outside the gene matches: 4. Per germline, CDR1 SGHRS and CDR2 YFSETQ. CDR3 length: 15 amino acids. CDR3 loop: CASIEAGGSTDTQYF. The CDR3 coding sequence is TGCGCCAGCATTGAAGCGGGAGGGAGCACAGATACGCAGTATTTT.